This TCR beta chain was sequenced during a study of T cell responses to AZD1222 COVID-19 vaccine. This CDR3 contains 14 residues. Germline CDR1 WSHSY, CDR2 SAAADI. The germline V and J ends were trimmed by 2 bases and 2 bases, with 8 bases remaining between them. Profiled with immunoSEQ multiplex PCR; TCRdb holds only in-frame clones, not every one. The sample consists of about 110,000 clones, around 90% of them appearing once. The sample here was peripheral blood, taken on day 0 of MenACWY control vaccination. This TCR derives from an adult in good health. The chain links TRBV10-2 to TRBJ2-3; D is unresolved. In DNA form, the CDR3 reads TGCGCCAGCAGTGAGCTGTCCTCCACAGATACGCAGTATTTT. Translating it yields CASSELSSTDTQYF.